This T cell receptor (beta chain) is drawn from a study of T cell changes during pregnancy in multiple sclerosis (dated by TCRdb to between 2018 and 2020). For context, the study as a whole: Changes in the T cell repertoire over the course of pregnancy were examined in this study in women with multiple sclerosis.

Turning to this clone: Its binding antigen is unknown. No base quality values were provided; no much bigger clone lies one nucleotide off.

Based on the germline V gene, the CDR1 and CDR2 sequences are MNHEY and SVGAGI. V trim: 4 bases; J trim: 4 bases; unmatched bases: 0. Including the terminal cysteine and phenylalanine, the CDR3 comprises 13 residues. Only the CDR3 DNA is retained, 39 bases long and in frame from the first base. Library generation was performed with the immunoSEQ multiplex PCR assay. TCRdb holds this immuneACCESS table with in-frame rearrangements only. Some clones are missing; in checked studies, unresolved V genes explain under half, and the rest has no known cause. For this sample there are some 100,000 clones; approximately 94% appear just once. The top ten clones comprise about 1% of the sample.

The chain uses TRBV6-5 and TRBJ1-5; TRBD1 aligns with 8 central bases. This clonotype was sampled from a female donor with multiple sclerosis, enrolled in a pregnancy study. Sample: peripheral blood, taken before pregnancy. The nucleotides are TGTGCCAGCAGTTGGACAGGGAATCAGCCCCAGCATTTT. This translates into CASSWTGNQPQHF.